The rows below give T cell receptor beta chains drawn from one sample of a study of type 1 and type 2 diabetes patients. TCRdb re-called the multiplex PCR reads through MiXCR, storing one row per CDR3 protein. Of 270,000 or so distinct CDR3 sequences in the sample, approximately 50% are singletons; the top ten hold about an eighth. The specimen was peripheral blood mononuclear cells (PBMCs). These receptors were collected from a man aged 18 to 35 with type 2 diabetes. Both conserved end residues are part of each CDR3. Fields, in order: J gene, D gene, clone size, V gene, CDR3 DNA, CDR3 protein. A D gene is named only where the DNA matches it firmly. Only some rows state a clone size, as once, few, many or a class for expanded clones.

>TRBJ2-1|NA|few|TRBV10-3
TGTGCCATCAGCGGGGGGGCCAGGGGGGAATACAATGAGCAGTTCTTC
CAISGGARGEYNEQFF
>TRBJ1-2|NA|few|TRBV27
TGTGCCAGCAGTCCGAACCCCACGGATGGCTACACCTTC
CASSPNPTDGYTF
>TRBJ2-7|NA|NA|TRBV5-1
TGCGCCAGCAGTGAGTCGGCCGCCACCTACGAGCAGTACTTC
CASSESAATYEQYF
>TRBJ2-3|NA|few|TRBV10-2
TGCGCCAGCAGTGAGTTAGGGCCCCGCGATACGCAGTATTTT
CASSELGPRDTQYF
>TRBJ2-7|NA|NA|TRBV6-1
TGTGCCAGCAGTAGCCTTACCTACGAGCAGTACTTC
CASSSLTYEQYF
>TRBJ2-7|NA|few|TRBV7-9
TGTGCCAGCAGCCAGGCTGCCTCCTACGAGCAGTACTTC
CASSQAASYEQYF
>TRBJ1-4|TRBD1|NA|TRBV5-1
TGCGCCAGCAGCTTACAGGGGGTAGAGAAACTGTTTTTT
CASSLQGVEKLFF
>TRBJ1-2|NA|NA|TRBV19
TGTGCCAGTGGGCAGTACTATGGCTACACCTTC
CASGQYYGYTF
>TRBJ1-1|TRBD1|few|TRBV2
TGTGCCAGCCGACAGGGGTTGAACACTGAAGCTTTCTTT
CASRQGLNTEAFF
>TRBJ2-5|NA|few|TRBV20-1
TGCAGTGCTAGGAAAGGAACACCCCAAGAGACCCAGTACTTC
CSARKGTPQETQYF
>TRBJ2-3|NA|NA|TRBV12-3/TRBV12-4
TGTGCCAGCAGTTACGGCGGGTGGGGGGATACGCAGTATTTT
CASSYGGWGDTQYF
>TRBJ2-7|NA|NA|TRBV7-2
TGTGCCAGCAGCTTAGTAACCGGGATAACCTACGAGCAGTACTTC
CASSLVTGITYEQYF
>TRBJ2-1|TRBD2|once|TRBV6-5
TGTGCCAGCAGTCCCGGGACTAGCGAGTACAATGAGCAGTTCTTC
CASSPGTSEYNEQFF
>TRBJ1-4|TRBD1|NA|TRBV25-1
TGTGCCAGCAGTTTAGAGGACAGGGGGCTTGGAAAACTGTTTTTT
CASSLEDRGLGKLFF
>TRBJ1-2|NA|NA|TRBV9
TGTGCCAGCAGCGGCGGGTACGAGGGAGACGGCTACACCTTC
CASSGGYEGDGYTF
>TRBJ1-6|TRBD1|NA|TRBV25-1
TGTGCCAGCAGCCAAACCGGGACAGGGGATTTCACCCTCCACTTT
CASSQTGTGDFTLHF
>TRBJ2-7|NA|few|TRBV19
TGTGCCAGTAGTAACGGAGGGGTCTCCTACGAGCAGTACTTC
CASSNGGVSYEQYF
>TRBJ2-1|TRBD1|NA|TRBV10-3
TGTGCCATCACCGAACACAGGGGTTCCTACAATGAGCAGTTCTTC
CAITEHRGSYNEQFF
>TRBJ2-3|TRBD2|NA|TRBV30
TGTGCCTGGTTAGCGGGAGGGAAACATACGCAGTATTTT
CAWLAGGKHTQYF
>TRBJ2-1|NA|NA|TRBV2
TGTGCCAGCAGCTTAAGAATATTATCCCCCTATGAGGCCTCCTACATTGAGCAGTTCTTC
CASSLRILSPYEASYIEQFF
>TRBJ2-7|TRBD1|few|TRBV3-1
TGTGCCAGCAGCCAAGGACAGGCACAGGGGGAGCAGTACTTC
CASSQGQAQGEQYF
>TRBJ1-2|NA|few|TRBV29-1
TGCAGCGTTGTCGAAGAAAACTATGGCTACACCTTC
CSVVEENYGYTF
>TRBJ2-3|NA|NA|TRBV9
TGTGCCAGCAGCGTAGCAACAGATACGCAGTATTTT
CASSVATDTQYF
>TRBJ1-2|TRBD1|NA|TRBV6-1
TGTGCCAGCAGTGAGGGCAGGGGGCAGAGTGGCTACACCTTC
CASSEGRGQSGYTF
>TRBJ2-5|TRBD2|many|TRBV7-2
TGTGCCAGCAGCTTGATTGGGACTAGCGGGGGAGAGACCCAGTACTTC
CASSLIGTSGGETQYF
>TRBJ1-5|NA|NA|TRBV25-1
TGTGCCAGCCCTAAATCCCAGCATTTT
CASPKSQHF
>TRBJ1-2|NA|few|TRBV11-2
TGTGCCAGCAGCTTCCTGGGACACTTATATGGCTACACCTTC
CASSFLGHLYGYTF
>TRBJ1-2|NA|NA|TRBV19
TGTGCCAGTAGTTTGGGGGCAACGTACTATGGCTACACCTTC
CASSLGATYYGYTF
>TRBJ2-5|TRBD1|few|TRBV7-2
TGTGCCAGCAGCCGCCGGGACAGAAAAGAGACCCAGTACTTC
CASSRRDRKETQYF
>TRBJ2-5|NA|NA|TRBV7-2
TGTACCAGCAGCTGGGGTCAACAAGAGACCCAGTACTTC
CTSSWGQQETQYF
>TRBJ1-1|NA|NA|TRBV30
TGTGCCTGGACGCGGGTCCACACTGAAGCTTTCTTT
CAWTRVHTEAFF
>TRBJ1-6|NA|once|TRBV20-1
TGCAGTGCTAGAGATGACCCGGGACACTTTTCACCCCTCCACTTT
CSARDDPGHFSPLHF
>TRBJ2-7|NA|NA|TRBV19
TGTGCCAGTAGTATCGGCCAGACAGTCGCCGAGCAGTACTTC
CASSIGQTVAEQYF
>TRBJ1-2|TRBD1|few|TRBV6-5
TGTGCCAGCAGGGAAACAGGGGAATGGAATGGCTACACCTTC
CASRETGEWNGYTF
>TRBJ1-2|NA|few|TRBV13
TGTGCCAGCAGCTTCCAACCGACCCAGGGTGGCTACACCTTC
CASSFQPTQGGYTF
>TRBJ2-7|NA|NA|TRBV4-1
TGCGCCAGCAGCCAAGATCCTGCAGGACACAACTCCTACGAGCAGTACTTC
CASSQDPAGHNSYEQYF
>TRBJ2-1|NA|few|TRBV7-7
TGTGCCAGCAGCTTAGCGGAAAACAATGAGCAGTTCTTC
CASSLAENNEQFF
>TRBJ1-1|NA|NA|TRBV27
TGTGCCAGCGCCCCAATAAGGTCCGTCATGAACACTGAAGCTTTCTTT
CASAPIRSVMNTEAFF
>TRBJ2-3|TRBD1|NA|TRBV2
TGTGCCAGCAGAGAACCGGGACAGGGGACAGATACGCAGTATTTT
CASREPGQGTDTQYF
>TRBJ1-1|NA|NA|TRBV12-3/TRBV12-4
TGTGCCATCAGTGGGGACGAGTCAAGGCCTAGTGAAGCTTTCTTT
CAISGDESRPSEAFF
>TRBJ1-2|NA|NA|TRBV7-8
TGTGCCAGCAGCCGAGAAGTAGGGGTAAACGGCTACACCTTC
CASSREVGVNGYTF